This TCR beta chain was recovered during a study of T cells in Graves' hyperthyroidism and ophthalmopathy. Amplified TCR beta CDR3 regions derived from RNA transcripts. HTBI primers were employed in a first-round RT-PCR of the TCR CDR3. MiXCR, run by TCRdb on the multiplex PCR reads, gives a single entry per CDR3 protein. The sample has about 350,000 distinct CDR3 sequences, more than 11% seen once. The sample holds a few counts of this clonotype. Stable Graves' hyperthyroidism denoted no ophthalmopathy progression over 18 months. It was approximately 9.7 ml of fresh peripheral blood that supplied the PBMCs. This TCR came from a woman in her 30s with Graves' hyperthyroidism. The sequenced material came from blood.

CDR3 nucleotides: TGCAGTCCTCTCAAGGCAGCAACCCCCGATTCACCCCTCCACTTT. It codes for CSPLKAATPDSPLHF. The chain is built from TRBV20-1 and TRBJ1-6, with D uncertain. The CDR3 runs to 15 residues. CDR1 is DFQATT and CDR2 is SNEGSKA in the germline V gene (reference sequence). The V end was cut by 8 bases, the J end by 8 bases, with 22 bases between.